This entry lists 30 T cell receptor beta chains sequenced from one sample in a study of early T cells in non-severe SARS-CoV-2 infection. TCRdb re-called the 5' RACE reads through MiXCR, storing one row per CDR3 protein. The sample has 57,000 or so distinct CDR3 sequences, approximately 5.6% seen once; the top ten hold approximately 6.3%. Sequencing input: whole blood. All receptors come from an adult who was a healthcare worker with PCR-confirmed SARS-CoV-2 infection or an uninfected control (not recorded which).

The V and J genes are TRBV11-2 and TRBJ2-3; no clear D. Germline V gene lookup returns CDR1 SGHAT and CDR2 FQNNGV. CDR3 length equals 14 residues. V was clipped by 5 bases and J by 2 bases, with 11 bases between them. CDR3 amino acids: CASSSNDDTDTQYF. In DNA form, the CDR3 reads TGTGCCAGCAGCAGCAATGACGACACAGATACGCAGTATTTT.

There are many counts of this clonotype. The CDR3 loop is CSARAAGTGDSYNEQFF. CDR3 in DNA: TGCAGTGCTAGAGCTGCCGGGACAGGGGACTCCTACAATGAGCAGTTCTTC. V gene TRBV20-1 combines with J gene TRBJ2-1; 10 bases map to TRBD1. Trimming removed 1 base from V and 0 bases from J; junction bases left unmatched: 6. This CDR3 contains 17 residues. Germline-derived CDR1 and CDR2 are DFQATT and SNEGSKA (reference sequence).

In its sample, this clonotype was seen many times. The chain couples TRBV3-1 to TRBJ2-7; either TRBD1 or TRBD2 may fit D (5 bases each). V lost 0 bases and J lost 6, with 9 bases in between. The CDR3 runs to 13 residues. The V gene's germline CDR1 is LGHDT and CDR2 YNNKEL (reference sequence). CDR3 sequence (DNA): TGTGCCAGCAGCCAAGATTGGGGACCCGAGCAGTACTTC. Translating it yields CASSQDWGPEQYF.

This clonotype occurred a few times. The chain is built from TRBV27 and TRBJ2-1, with 11 bases that match TRBD2. The V and J ends lost 5 bases and 1 base, in that order; junction bases with no gene match: 7. Germline assignment: CDR1 MNHEY and CDR2 SMNVEV (reference sequence). CDR3 length equals 17 residues. The CDR3: CASSPIWTSGSYNEQFF. The CDR3 DNA reads TGTGCCAGCAGTCCTATCTGGACTAGCGGGTCCTACAATGAGCAGTTCTTC.

This clonotype was counted between two and nine times. The chain uses TRBV6-5 and TRBJ2-7; D remains ambiguous. The CDR3 is 15 residues long. V was trimmed by 6 bases and J by 0 bases, leaving 15 bases between them. CDR1 is MNHEY, CDR2 SVGAGI, per germline. The DNA for the CDR3 is TGTGCCAGCAGGCCAGACGGACGGAGCTCCTACGAGCAGTACTTC. Translating gives CASRPDGRSSYEQYF.

This clonotype was observed many times. The chain recombines TRBV7-9 with TRBJ1-6; the D gene is possibly TRBD1 (5 bases). V was clipped by 3 bases and J by 7 bases, with 13 bases between them. CDR1 is SEHNR, CDR2 FQNEAQ, per germline (reference sequence). There are 15 residues in the CDR3. CDR3 residues: CASSFGTLDNSPLHF. In DNA form, the CDR3 reads TGTGCCAGCAGCTTCGGGACCCTTGACAATTCACCCCTCCACTTT.

This clonotype was counted many times. CDR3: CSAPDRGGTEAFF. The CDR3, as DNA: TGCAGTGCGCCGGACAGGGGTGGAACTGAAGCTTTCTTT. V is TRBV20-1 and J is TRBJ1-1; the match to TRBD1 covers 9 bases. Per the germline V gene, CDR1 is DFQATT and CDR2 is SNEGSKA (reference sequence). Losses at the gene ends were 6 bases for V and 5 bases for J; bases not matched to a gene: 7. The CDR3 sequence is 13 residues long.

The rearrangement joins TRBV5-1 to TRBJ2-2; 11 bases line up with TRBD2. This CDR3 contains 20 residues. V gave up 6 bases and J gave up 0 bases; unmatched junction bases: 16. Germline assignment: CDR1 SGHRS and CDR2 YFSETQ. The CDR3 DNA follows: TGCGCCAGCAAGGACAGAGGACTAGCGGGTAACACTCCGAACACCGGGGAGCTGTTTTTT. It translates to CASKDRGLAGNTPNTGELFF. The full variable domain, its missing parts supplied by reference TRBV5-1 and TRBJ2-2, is KAGVTQTPRYLIKTRGQQVTLSCSPISGHRSVSWYQQTPGQGLQFLFEYFSETQRNKGNFPGRFSGRQFSNSRSEMNVSTLELGDSALYLCASKDRGLAGNTPNTGELFFGEGSRLTVL.

In this sample, this clonotype turned up a few times. J is TRBJ2-1 and V is TRBV2; the D is unclear. V shed 0 bases and J shed 15 bases, with 12 bases lying between them. The germline V gene encodes CDR1 SNHLY and CDR2 FYNNEI. The CDR3 contains 12 residues. The chain's CDR3 is CASSEAPPKGFF. For the CDR3, the DNA is TGTGCCAGCAGTGAAGCTCCCCCCAAGGGGTTCTTC.

The rearrangement joins TRBV29-1 to TRBJ1-1; D not certain. The length of the CDR3 is 13 residues. The germline gives CDR1 SQVTM, CDR2 ANQGSEA. Deletions cut 4 bases from V and 2 bases from J, with 11 bases between. In DNA form, the CDR3 reads TGCAGCGTTGGGGGTATTCAAAACACTGAAGCTTTCTTT. Translating it yields CSVGGIQNTEAFF.

In its sample, this clonotype was seen a few times. This sequence joins TRBV10-3 and TRBJ1-1; tentative D call: TRBD1 (5 bases). V gave up 11 bases and J gave up 5 bases, with 15 bases separating them. CDR1 is ENHRY, CDR2 SYGVKD, per germline. The CDR3 contains 12 residues. CDR3 loop: CASVGGRTEAFF. The CDR3 DNA is TGTGCCTCCGTGGGGGGTCGAACTGAAGCTTTCTTT.

The chain is built from TRBV20-1 and TRBJ1-6, with TRBD1 matching over 7 bases. Germline V gene lookup returns CDR1 DFQATT and CDR2 SNEGSKA (reference sequence). The V gene end was trimmed by 8 bases and the J gene end by 5 bases; junction bases not matched to a gene: 6. The CDR3 totals 13 residues. For the CDR3, the DNA is TGCAGTTCTTTGGACAGGAATAATTCACCCCTCCACTTT. Encoded protein: CSSLDRNNSPLHF.

This clonotype was counted ten times or more. This rearrangement joins TRBV6-5 to TRBJ2-5, with no clear D. The CDR3 is made up of 13 amino acids. CDR1 and CDR2 (germline): MNHEY, SVGAGI. Trimming cost V 6 bases and J 5 bases, with 13 bases left between them. The CDR3 nucleotides are TGTGCCAGCAGCCTCCAGAGTTGGGAGACCCAGTACTTC. It encodes CASSLQSWETQYF.

This clonotype was detected a few times. J is TRBJ2-7 and V is TRBV10-3; D is undetermined. Trimming removed 5 bases at V and 6 bases at J, with 11 bases between. The CDR3 is 12 residues long. The germline CDR1 and CDR2 sequences are ENHRY and SYGVKD. This CDR3 reads CAISRSRSEQYF. In DNA, the CDR3 is TGTGCCATCAGTCGAAGCCGCTCCGAGCAGTACTTC.

This clonotype was recorded a few times. This chain links TRBV29-1 with TRBJ2-5; D unresolved. This CDR3 comprises 9 residues. V was pared by 7 bases and J by 4 bases, with 4 bases between. Per germline, CDR1 SQVTM and CDR2 ANQGSEA. The CDR3 DNA follows: TGCAGCGGGGGAGAGACCCAGTACTTC. It is translated as CSGGETQYF.

This clonotype was seen repeatedly, ten times or more. The rearrangement uses TRBV29-1 and TRBJ2-3, with D tentatively TRBD1 or TRBD2 (5 bases each). CDR1 is SQVTM, CDR2 ANQGSEA, per germline. V was shortened by 3 bases and J by 6 bases, with 19 bases between the two germline ends. This CDR3 is 15 amino acids long. The CDR3 protein is CSVEGVSYKTDTQYF. The CDR3 DNA reads as TGCAGCGTTGAGGGGGTTTCATACAAAACCGATACGCAGTATTTT.

The sample holds many counts of this clonotype. The J gene is TRBJ2-3, the V gene TRBV4-1; D is perhaps TRBD2 (5 bases). The V end was cut by 2 bases, the J end by 1 base, with 10 bases between. This CDR3 has 15 amino acids. CDR1 is MGHRA and CDR2 is YSYEKL in the germline V gene. CDR3 amino acids: CASSQRSGGTDTQYF. The CDR3 DNA is TGCGCCAGCAGCCAAAGGTCCGGGGGCACAGATACGCAGTATTTT.

CDR3 amino acids: CASSQDLSGQGWTGELFF. CDR3 DNA sequence: TGCGCCAGCAGCCAAGATCTATCGGGACAGGGCTGGACCGGGGAGCTGTTTTTT. The V gene is TRBV4-1, the J gene TRBJ2-2, with 9 bases identical to TRBD1. The V gene end was trimmed by 0 bases and the J gene end by 5 bases; junction bases not matched to a gene: 10. Germline V gene data show CDR1 as MGHRA and CDR2 as YSYEKL. The length of the CDR3 is 18 residues.

This sequence joins TRBV7-3 and TRBJ1-3; D gene ambiguous. This CDR3 has 13 residues. Deletions cut 10 bases from V and 1 base from J, with 11 bases between. The germline gives CDR1 SGHTA, CDR2 FQGTGA. The CDR3 reads CAITRDSGNTIYF. In DNA form, the CDR3 reads TGTGCCATCACAAGGGATTCTGGAAACACCATATATTTT.

This clonotype showed up just a few times. This chain links TRBV28 with TRBJ2-2; D gene unclear. The CDR3 extends over 13 amino acids. Trimming took 6 bases from V and 3 from J, leaving 8 bases between them. CDR1 and CDR2 from the germline V gene are MDHEN and SYDVKM. The CDR3: CASSLPHTGELFF. The CDR3 DNA is TGTGCCAGCAGCCTCCCCCACACCGGGGAGCTGTTTTTT.

This clonotype was found many times. The V and J genes are TRBV11-2 and TRBJ2-5; D is undetermined. Germline-derived CDR1 and CDR2 are SGHAT and FQNNGV. The CDR3 contains 14 residues. V was shortened by 6 bases and J by 5 bases, with 16 bases between the two germline ends. The CDR3 sequence: CASSTVTRIETQYF. The CDR3 DNA sequence: TGTGCCAGCAGTACTGTGACGCGGATCGAGACCCAGTACTTC.

This clonotype was seen at least ten times. The CDR3 loop reads CASRMTGSGNTIYF. CDR3 DNA sequence: TGTGCCAGCAGGATGACAGGCTCTGGAAACACCATATATTTT. The V call is TRBV12-3 or TRBV12-4, the J call TRBJ1-3, with D perhaps matching TRBD1 (6 bases). This CDR3 comprises 14 residues. Trimming took 6 bases from V and 0 from J, leaving 9 bases between them.

This clonotype turned up a few times. J is TRBJ1-3 and V is TRBV10-3; D not resolved. V was shortened by 4 bases and J by 0 bases, with 10 bases between the two germline ends. This CDR3 has 15 amino acids. Germline CDR1 reads ENHRY; CDR2 reads SYGVKD. DNA of the CDR3: TGTGCCATCAGTGCAGGCGCCCGCTCTGGAAACACCATATATTTT. It translates to CAISAGARSGNTIYF.

This clonotype was observed a handful of times. V usage is TRBV6-6 and J usage is TRBJ1-5, with D tentatively TRBD1 (5 bases). This CDR3 region has 15 residues. Germline CDR1 reads MNHNY; CDR2 reads SVGAGI (reference sequence). V lost 5 bases and J lost 2, with 13 bases in between. CDR3 region: CASSKGLDGNQPQHF. The CDR3 DNA reads TGTGCCAGCAGTAAGGGACTCGATGGCAATCAGCCCCAGCATTTT.

This clonotype was counted between two and nine times. The J gene is TRBJ1-2, the V gene TRBV6-2 or TRBV6-3; D gene uncertain. The CDR3 consists of 13 residues. Germline CDR1 reads MNHEY; CDR2 reads SVGEGT. V lost 6 bases and J lost 6, with 14 bases in between. The CDR3 region has the DNA TGTGCCAGCAGGAAGGAGGGCCGCGATGGCTACACCTTC. As protein: CASRKEGRDGYTF.

The V and J genes are TRBV14 and TRBJ2-2, with D hard to call. CDR1 and CDR2 (germline): SGHDN, FVKESK. CDR3 size: 14 residues. Trimming removed 0 bases from V and 9 bases from J, with 11 bases in between. The CDR3 sequence: CASSQDLDPRELFF. DNA for the CDR3: TGTGCCAGCAGCCAAGATCTTGACCCCAGGGAGCTGTTTTTT. Based on the CDR3 plus reference TRBV14 and TRBJ2-2, the full variable domain is EAGVTQFPSHSVIEKGQTVTLRCDPISGHDNLYWYRRVMGKEIKFLLHFVKESKQDESGMPNNRFLAERTGGTYSTLKVQPAELEDSGVYFCASSQDLDPRELFFGEGSRLTVL.

This clonotype was observed at least ten times. The chain carries TRBV19 and TRBJ1-2; TRBD1 matches 12 bases. CDR1 and CDR2 from the germline V gene are LNHDA and SQIVND (reference sequence). The CDR3 is made up of 17 amino acids. Unmatched junction bases numbered 6, after V lost 3 bases and J lost 1 base. The CDR3 sequence is CASSMSGTGGLNYGYTF. CDR3 DNA sequence: TGTGCCAGTAGTATGTCCGGGACAGGGGGCCTTAACTATGGCTACACCTTC. The full variable domain, completed using reference TRBV19 and TRBJ1-2, is DGGITQSPKYLFRKEGQNVTLSCEQNLNHDAMYWYRQDPGQGLRLIYYSQIVNDFQKGDIAEGYSVSREKKESFPLTVTSAQKNPTAFYLCASSMSGTGGLNYGYTFGSGTRLTVV.

This clonotype has more than one count but fewer than ten. The rearrangement joins TRBV27 to TRBJ2-7; 7 bases map to TRBD1. Germline-derived CDR1 and CDR2 are MNHEY and SMNVEV (reference sequence). Unmatched junction bases numbered 7, after V lost 8 bases and J lost 0 bases. The CDR3 contains 14 residues. In nucleotides, the CDR3 is TGTGCCAGCCGTTACCGGGACAGCTCCTACGAGCAGTACTTC. As protein: CASRYRDSSYEQYF.

This chain joins TRBV6-5 and TRBJ1-6, with D unclear. CDR1 and CDR2 from the germline V gene are MNHEY and SVGAGI. The CDR3 extends over 16 amino acids. With 5 bases removed from V and 7 bases from J, the gap between germline ends came to 18 bases. The chain's CDR3 is CASSPTVRARNSPLHF. The CDR3 region has the DNA TGTGCCAGCAGTCCTACAGTTAGGGCGCGCAATTCACCCCTCCACTTT.

This clonotype was counted only a few times. The chain combines TRBV20-1 with TRBJ2-7; 9 bases map to TRBD2. Germline V gene lookup returns CDR1 DFQATT and CDR2 SNEGSKA (reference sequence). Trimming cost V 5 bases and J 3 bases; bases outside gene matches: 11. This CDR3 comprises 15 residues. CDR3 nucleotides: TGCAGTGCTGATCCTGGGACTAGCCCTAACTACGAGCAGTACTTC. This codes for CSADPGTSPNYEQYF.